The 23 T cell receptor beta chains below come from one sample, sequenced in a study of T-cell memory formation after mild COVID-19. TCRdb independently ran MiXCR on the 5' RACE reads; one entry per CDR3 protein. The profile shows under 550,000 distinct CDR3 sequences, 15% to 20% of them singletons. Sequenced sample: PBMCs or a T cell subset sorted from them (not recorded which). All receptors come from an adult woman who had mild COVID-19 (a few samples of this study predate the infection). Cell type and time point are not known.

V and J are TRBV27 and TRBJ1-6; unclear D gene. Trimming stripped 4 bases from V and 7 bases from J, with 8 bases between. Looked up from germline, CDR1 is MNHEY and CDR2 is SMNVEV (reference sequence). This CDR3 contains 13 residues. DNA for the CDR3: TGTGCCAGCAGTTCCCTCAGGAATTCACCCCTCCACTTT. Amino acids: CASSSLRNSPLHF.

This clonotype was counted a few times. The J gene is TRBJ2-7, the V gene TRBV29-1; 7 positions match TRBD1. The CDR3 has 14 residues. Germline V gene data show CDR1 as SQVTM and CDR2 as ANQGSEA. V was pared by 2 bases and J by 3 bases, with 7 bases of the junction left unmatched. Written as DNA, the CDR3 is TGCAGCGTTGAAACAGGGGAAGGGTTCTACGAGCAGTACTTC. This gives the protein CSVETGEGFYEQYF.

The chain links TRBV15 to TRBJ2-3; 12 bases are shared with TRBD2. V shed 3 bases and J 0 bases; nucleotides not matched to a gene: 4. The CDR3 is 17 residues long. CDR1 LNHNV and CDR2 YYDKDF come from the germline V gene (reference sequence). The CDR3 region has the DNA TGTGCCACCAGCAGCGGACTAGCGGGAAAGAGCACAGATACGCAGTATTTT. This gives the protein CATSSGLAGKSTDTQYF.

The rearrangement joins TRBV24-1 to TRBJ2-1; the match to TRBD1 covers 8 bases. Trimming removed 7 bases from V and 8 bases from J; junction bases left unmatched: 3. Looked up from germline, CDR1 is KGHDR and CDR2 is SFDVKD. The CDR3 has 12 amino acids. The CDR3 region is CATSPQGDEQFF. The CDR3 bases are TGTGCCACCAGCCCACAGGGGGATGAGCAGTTCTTC.

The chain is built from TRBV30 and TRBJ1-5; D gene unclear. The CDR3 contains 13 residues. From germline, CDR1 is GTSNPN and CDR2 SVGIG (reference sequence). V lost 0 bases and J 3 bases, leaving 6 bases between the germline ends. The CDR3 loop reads CAWSVLFNQPQHF. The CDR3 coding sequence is TGTGCCTGGAGTGTACTATTCAATCAGCCCCAGCATTTT.

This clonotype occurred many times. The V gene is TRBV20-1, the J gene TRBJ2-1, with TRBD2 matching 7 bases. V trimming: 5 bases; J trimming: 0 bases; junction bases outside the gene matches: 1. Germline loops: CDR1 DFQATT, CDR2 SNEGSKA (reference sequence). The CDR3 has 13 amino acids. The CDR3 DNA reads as TGCAGTGCTGGCGGGAGCTCCTACAATGAGCAGTTCTTC. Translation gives CSAGGSSYNEQFF.

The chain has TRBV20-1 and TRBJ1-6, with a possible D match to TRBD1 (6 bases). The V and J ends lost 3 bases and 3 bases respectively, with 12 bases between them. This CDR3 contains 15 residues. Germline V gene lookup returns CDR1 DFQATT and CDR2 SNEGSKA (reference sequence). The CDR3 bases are TGCAGTGCTAGCCAGGAGGGGGTCTATAATTCACCCCTCCACTTT. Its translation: CSASQEGVYNSPLHF.

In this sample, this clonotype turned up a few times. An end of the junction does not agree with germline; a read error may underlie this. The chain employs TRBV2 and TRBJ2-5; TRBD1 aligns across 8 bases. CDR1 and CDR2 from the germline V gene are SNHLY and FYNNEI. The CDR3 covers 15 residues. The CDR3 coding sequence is TGTGCCAGCAGCGAAGGGACAGGTGGGGAGATGACCCAGTACTTC. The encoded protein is CASSEGTGGEMTQYF.

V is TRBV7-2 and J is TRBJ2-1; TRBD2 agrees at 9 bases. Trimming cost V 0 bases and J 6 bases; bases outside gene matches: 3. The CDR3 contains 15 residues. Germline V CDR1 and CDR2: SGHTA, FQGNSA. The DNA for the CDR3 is TGTGCCAGCAGCTTAGCGGGGACTAGCTTCAATGAGCAGTTCTTC. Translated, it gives CASSLAGTSFNEQFF.

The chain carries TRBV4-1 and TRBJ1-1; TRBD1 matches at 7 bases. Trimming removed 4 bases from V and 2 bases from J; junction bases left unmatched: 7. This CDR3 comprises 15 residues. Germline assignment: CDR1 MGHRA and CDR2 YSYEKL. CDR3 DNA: TGCGCCAGCAGCCGAATCAGGGGGGGTAACACTGAAGCTTTCTTT. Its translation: CASSRIRGGNTEAFF.

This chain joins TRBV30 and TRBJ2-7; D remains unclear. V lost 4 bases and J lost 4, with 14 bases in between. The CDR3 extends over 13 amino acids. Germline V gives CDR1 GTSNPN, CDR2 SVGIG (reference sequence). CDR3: CAWKPPGPYEQYF. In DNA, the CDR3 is TGTGCCTGGAAGCCTCCGGGCCCTTACGAGCAGTACTTC.

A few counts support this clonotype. The CDR3 loop reads CSASRQGQIRNQPQHF. CDR3 bases: TGCAGTGCGAGTAGACAGGGCCAGATTCGAAATCAGCCCCAGCATTTT. This sequence joins TRBV20-1 and TRBJ1-5, with 7 positions matching TRBD1. Looked up from germline, CDR1 is DFQATT and CDR2 is SNEGSKA (reference sequence). The V gene end was trimmed by 6 bases and the J gene end by 4 bases; junction bases not matched to a gene: 15. CDR3 size: 16 residues.

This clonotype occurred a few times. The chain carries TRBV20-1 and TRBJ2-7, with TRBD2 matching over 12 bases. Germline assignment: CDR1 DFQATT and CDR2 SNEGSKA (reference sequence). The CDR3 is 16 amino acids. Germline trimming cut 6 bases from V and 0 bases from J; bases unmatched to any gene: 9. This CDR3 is CSAPKRTSGVSYEQYF. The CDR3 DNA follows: TGCAGTGCGCCTAAACGGACTAGCGGGGTCTCCTACGAGCAGTACTTC.

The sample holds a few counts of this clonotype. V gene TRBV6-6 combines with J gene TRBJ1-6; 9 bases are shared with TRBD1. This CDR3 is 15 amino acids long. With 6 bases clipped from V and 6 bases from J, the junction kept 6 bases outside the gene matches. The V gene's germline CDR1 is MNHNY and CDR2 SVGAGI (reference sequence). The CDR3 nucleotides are TGTGCCAGCAGCGGACAGGGGTTAAGTAATTCACCCCTCCACTTT. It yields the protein CASSGQGLSNSPLHF.

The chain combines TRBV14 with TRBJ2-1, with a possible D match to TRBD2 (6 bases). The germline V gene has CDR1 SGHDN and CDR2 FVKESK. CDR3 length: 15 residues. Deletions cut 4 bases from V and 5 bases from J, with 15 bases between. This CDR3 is CASSLWGRRDNEQFF. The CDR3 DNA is TGTGCCAGCAGCCTCTGGGGGAGGCGCGACAATGAGCAGTTCTTC.

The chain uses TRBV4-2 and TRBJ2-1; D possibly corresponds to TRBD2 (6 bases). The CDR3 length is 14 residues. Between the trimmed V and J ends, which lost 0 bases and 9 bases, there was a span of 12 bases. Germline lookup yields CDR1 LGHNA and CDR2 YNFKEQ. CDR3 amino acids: CASSQDGTLGEQFF. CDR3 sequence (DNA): TGTGCCAGCAGCCAAGACGGGACTTTGGGTGAGCAGTTCTTC.

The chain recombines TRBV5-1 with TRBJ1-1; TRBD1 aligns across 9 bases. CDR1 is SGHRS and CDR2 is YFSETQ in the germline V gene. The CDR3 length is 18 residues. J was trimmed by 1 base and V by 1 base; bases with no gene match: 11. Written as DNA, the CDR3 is TGCGCCAGCAGCTTGTGGGACAGGGAGGGATATCCGAACACTGAAGCTTTCTTT. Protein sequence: CASSLWDREGYPNTEAFF.

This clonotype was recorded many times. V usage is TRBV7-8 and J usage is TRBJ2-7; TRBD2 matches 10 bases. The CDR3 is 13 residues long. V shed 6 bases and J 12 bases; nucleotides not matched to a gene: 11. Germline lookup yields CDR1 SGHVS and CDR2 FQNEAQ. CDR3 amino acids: CASSSGLAEIGYF. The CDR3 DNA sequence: TGTGCCAGCAGTTCCGGACTAGCGGAGATCGGGTACTTC.

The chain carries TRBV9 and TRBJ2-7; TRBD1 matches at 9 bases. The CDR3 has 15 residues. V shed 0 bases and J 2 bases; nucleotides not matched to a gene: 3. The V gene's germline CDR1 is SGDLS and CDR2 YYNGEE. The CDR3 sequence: CASSVGGQGTYEQYF. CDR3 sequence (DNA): TGTGCCAGCAGCGTAGGGGGACAGGGAACCTACGAGCAGTACTTC.

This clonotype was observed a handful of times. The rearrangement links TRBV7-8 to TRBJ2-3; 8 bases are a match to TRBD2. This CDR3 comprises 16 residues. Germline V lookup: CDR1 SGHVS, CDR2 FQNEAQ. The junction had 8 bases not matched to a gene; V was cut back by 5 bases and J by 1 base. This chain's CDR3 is CASSTRPREGTDTQYF. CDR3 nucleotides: TGTGCCAGCAGCACTCGTCCGCGGGAGGGCACAGATACGCAGTATTTT.

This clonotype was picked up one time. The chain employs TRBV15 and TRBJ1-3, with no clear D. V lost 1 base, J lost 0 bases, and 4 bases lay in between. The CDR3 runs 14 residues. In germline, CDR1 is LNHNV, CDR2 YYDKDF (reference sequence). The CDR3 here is CATSRVLSGNTIYF. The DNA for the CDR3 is TGTGCCACCAGCAGAGTCCTCTCTGGAAACACCATATATTTT.

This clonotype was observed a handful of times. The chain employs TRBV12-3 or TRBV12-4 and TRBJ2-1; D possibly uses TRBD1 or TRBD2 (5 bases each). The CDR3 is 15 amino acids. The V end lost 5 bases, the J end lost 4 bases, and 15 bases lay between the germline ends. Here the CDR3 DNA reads TGTGCCAGCAGTCCCCAAAGAGGGGAGTACAATGAGCAGTTCTTC. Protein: CASSPQRGEYNEQFF.

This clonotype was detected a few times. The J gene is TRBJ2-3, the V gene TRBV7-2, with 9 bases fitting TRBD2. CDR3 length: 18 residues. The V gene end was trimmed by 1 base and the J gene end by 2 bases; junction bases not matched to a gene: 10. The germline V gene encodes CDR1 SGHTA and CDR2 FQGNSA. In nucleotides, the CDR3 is TGTGCCAGCAGCTTAGGGGGGGGACTAGCCCTATTCACAGATACGCAGTATTTT. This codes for CASSLGGGLALFTDTQYF.